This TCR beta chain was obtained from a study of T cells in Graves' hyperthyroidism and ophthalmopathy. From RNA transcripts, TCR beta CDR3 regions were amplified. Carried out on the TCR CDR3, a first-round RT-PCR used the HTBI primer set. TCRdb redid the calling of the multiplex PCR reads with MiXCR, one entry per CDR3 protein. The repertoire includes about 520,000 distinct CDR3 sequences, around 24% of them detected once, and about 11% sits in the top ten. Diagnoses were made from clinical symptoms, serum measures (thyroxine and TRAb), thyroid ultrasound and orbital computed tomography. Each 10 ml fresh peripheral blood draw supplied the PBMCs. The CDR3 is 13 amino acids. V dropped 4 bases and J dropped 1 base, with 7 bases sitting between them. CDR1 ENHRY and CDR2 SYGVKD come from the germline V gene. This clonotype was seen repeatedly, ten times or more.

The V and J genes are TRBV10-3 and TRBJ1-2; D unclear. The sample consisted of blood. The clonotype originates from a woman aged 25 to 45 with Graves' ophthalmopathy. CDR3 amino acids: CAISGNLNYGYTF. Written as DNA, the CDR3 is TGTGCCATCAGTGGTAATCTTAACTATGGCTACACCTTC.